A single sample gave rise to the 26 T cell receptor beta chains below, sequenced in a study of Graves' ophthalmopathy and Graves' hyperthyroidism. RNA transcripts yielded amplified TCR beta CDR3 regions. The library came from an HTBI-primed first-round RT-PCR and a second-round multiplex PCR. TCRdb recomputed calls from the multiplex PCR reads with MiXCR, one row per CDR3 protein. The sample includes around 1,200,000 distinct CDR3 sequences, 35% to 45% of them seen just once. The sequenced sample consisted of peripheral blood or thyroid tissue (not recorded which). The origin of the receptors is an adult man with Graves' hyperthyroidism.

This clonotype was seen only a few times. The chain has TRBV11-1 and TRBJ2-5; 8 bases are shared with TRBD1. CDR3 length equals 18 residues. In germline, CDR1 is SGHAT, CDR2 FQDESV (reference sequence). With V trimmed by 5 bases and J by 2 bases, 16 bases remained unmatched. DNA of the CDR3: TGTGCCAGCAGCAAGAGCCTCGGACAGGGAAGAAGACAAGAGACCCAGTACTTC. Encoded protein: CASSKSLGQGRRQETQYF.

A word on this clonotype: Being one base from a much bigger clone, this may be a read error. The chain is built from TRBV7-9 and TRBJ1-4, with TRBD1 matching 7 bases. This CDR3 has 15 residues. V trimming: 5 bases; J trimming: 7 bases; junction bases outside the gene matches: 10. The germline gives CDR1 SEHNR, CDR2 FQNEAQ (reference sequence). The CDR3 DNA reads TGTGCCAGCAGCCCCACAGGGGCCAATAGTGAAAAACTGTTTTTT. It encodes CASSPTGANSEKLFF.

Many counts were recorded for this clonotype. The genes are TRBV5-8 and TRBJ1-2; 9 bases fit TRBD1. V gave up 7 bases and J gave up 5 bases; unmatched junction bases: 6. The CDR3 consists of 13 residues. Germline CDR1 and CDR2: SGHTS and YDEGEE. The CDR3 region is CASEGDRDYGYTF. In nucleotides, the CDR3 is TGTGCCAGCGAGGGGGACAGGGATTATGGCTACACCTTC.

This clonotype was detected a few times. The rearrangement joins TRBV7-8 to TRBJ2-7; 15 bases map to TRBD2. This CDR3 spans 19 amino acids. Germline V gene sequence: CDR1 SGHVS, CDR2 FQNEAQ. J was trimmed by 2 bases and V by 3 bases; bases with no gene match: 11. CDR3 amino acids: CASSLGLAGGAMSAYEQYF. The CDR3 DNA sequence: TGTGCCAGCAGCTTGGGACTAGCGGGAGGAGCGATGTCGGCCTACGAGCAGTACTTC.

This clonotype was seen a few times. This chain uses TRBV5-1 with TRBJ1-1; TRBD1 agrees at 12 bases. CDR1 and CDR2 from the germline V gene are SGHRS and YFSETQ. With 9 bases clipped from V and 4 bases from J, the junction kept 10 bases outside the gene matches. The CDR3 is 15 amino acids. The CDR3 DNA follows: TGCGCCACCAACACCGGGACAGGGGGCTTCACTGAAGCTTTCTTT. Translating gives CATNTGTGGFTEAFF. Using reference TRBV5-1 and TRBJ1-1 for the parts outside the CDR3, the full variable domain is KAGVTQTPRYLIKTRGQQVTLSCSPISGHRSVSWYQQTPGQGLQFLFEYFSETQRNKGNFPGRFSGRQFSNSRSEMNVSTLELGDSALYLCATNTGTGGFTEAFFGQGTRLTVV.

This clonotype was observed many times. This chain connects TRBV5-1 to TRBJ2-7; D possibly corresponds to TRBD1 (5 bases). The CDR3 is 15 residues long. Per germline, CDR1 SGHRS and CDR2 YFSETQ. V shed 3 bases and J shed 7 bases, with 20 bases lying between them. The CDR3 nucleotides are TGCGCCAGCAGCTCCGGGTCCTGGGGCTTCTGGGAGCAGTACTTC. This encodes CASSSGSWGFWEQYF. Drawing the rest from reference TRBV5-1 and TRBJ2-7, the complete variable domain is KAGVTQTPRYLIKTRGQQVTLSCSPISGHRSVSWYQQTPGQGLQFLFEYFSETQRNKGNFPGRFSGRQFSNSRSEMNVSTLELGDSALYLCASSSGSWGFWEQYFGPGTRLTVT.

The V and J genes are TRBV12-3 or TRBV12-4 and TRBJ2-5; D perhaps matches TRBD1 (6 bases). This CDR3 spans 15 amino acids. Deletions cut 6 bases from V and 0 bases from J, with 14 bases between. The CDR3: CASSWGTKNQETQYF. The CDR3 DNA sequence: TGTGCCAGCAGCTGGGGGACAAAGAACCAAGAGACCCAGTACTTC.

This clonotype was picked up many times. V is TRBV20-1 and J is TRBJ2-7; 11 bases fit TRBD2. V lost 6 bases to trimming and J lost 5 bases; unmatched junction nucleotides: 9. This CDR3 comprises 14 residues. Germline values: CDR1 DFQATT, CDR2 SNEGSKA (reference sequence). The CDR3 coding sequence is TGCAGTGCCATAGCGGGGGGGCCGTCAGACGAGCAGTACTTC. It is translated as CSAIAGGPSDEQYF.

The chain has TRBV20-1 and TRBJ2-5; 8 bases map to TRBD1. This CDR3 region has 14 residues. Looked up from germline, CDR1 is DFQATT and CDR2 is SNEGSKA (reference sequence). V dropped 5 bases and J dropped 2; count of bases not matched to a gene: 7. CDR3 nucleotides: TGCAGTGCTGGACAGGGTGGACGGCAAGAGACCCAGTACTTC. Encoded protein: CSAGQGGRQETQYF.

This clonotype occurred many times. CDR3 sequence reads: CASSPRTANYGYTF. The CDR3 DNA is TGTGCCAGCAGCCCTCGGACGGCTAACTATGGCTACACCTTC. This chain links TRBV7-8 with TRBJ1-2; D not certain. The V gene's germline CDR1 is SGHVS and CDR2 FQNEAQ. The CDR3 totals 14 residues. V was clipped by 5 bases and J by 0 bases, with 10 bases between them. The variable domain in full, completed from reference TRBV7-8 and TRBJ1-2, reads GAGVSQSPRYKVAKRGQDVALRCDPISGHVSLFWYQQALGQGPEFLTYFQNEAQLDKSGLPSDRFFAERPEGSVSTLKIQRTQQEDSAVYLCASSPRTANYGYTFGSGTRLTVV.

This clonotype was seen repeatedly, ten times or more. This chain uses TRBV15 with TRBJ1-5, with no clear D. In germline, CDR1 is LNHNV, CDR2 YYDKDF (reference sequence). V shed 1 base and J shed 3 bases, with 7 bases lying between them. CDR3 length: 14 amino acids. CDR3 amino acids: CATSRASPNQPQHF. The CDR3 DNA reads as TGTGCCACCAGCAGAGCGTCCCCCAATCAGCCCCAGCATTTT.

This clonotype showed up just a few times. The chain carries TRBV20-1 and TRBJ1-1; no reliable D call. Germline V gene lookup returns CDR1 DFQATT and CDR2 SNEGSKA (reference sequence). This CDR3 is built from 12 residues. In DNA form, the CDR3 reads TGCAGCGCACCGGGAGAGAACACTGAAGCTTTCTTT. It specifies CSAPGENTEAFF.

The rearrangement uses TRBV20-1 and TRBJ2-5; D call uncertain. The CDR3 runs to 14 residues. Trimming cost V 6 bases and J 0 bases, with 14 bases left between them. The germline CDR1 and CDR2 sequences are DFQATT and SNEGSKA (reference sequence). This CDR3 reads CSAPESWDQETQYF. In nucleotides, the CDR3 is TGCAGTGCACCTGAAAGTTGGGACCAAGAGACCCAGTACTTC.

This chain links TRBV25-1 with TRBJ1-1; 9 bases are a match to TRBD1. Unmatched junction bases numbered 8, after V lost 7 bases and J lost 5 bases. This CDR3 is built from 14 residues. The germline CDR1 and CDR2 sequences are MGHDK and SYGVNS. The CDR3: CASKGTGIMTEAFF. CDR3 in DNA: TGTGCCAGCAAAGGGACAGGGATAATGACTGAAGCTTTCTTT.

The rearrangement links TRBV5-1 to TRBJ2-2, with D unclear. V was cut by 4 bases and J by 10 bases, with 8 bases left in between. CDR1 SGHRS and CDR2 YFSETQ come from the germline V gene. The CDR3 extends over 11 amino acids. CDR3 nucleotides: TGCGCCAGCAGCCGTCAGACGGAGCTGTTTTTT. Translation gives CASSRQTELFF.

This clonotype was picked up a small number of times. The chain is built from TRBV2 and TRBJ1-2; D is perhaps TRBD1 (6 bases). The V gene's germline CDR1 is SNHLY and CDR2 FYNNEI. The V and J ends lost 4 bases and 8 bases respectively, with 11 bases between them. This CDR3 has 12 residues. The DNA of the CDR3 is TGTGCCAGCAGTGGACAGGTGCGGGGCTACACCTTC. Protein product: CASSGQVRGYTF.

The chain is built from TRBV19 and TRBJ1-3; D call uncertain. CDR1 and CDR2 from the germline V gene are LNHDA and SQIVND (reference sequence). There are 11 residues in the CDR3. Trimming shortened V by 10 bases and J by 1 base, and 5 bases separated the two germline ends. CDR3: CATASGNTIYF. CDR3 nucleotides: TGTGCCACCGCATCTGGAAACACCATATATTTT.

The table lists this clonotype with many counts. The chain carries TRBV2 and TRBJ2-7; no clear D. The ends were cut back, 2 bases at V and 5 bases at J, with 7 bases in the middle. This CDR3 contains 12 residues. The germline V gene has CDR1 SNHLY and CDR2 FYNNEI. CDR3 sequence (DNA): TGTGCCAGCAGTGAACGCATCAACGAGCAGTACTTC. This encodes CASSERINEQYF.

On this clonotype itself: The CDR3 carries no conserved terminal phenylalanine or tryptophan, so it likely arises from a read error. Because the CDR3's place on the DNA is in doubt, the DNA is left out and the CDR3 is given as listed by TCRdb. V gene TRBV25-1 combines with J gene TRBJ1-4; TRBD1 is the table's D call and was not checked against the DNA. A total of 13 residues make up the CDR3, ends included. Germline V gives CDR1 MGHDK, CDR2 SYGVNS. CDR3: CASSEVNPGQLSD.

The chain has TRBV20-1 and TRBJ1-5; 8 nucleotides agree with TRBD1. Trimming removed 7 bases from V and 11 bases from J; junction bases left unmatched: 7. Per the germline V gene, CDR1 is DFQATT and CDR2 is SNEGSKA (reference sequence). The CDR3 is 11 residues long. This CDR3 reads CSGGQAAAQHF. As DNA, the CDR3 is TGCAGTGGGGGACAGGCCGCTGCCCAGCATTTT.

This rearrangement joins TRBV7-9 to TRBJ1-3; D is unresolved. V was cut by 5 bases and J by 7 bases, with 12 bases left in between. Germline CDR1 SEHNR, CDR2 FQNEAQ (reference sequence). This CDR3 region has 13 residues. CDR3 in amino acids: CASSPGRSNTIYF. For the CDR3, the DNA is TGTGCCAGCAGCCCAGGACGGTCGAACACCATATATTTT.

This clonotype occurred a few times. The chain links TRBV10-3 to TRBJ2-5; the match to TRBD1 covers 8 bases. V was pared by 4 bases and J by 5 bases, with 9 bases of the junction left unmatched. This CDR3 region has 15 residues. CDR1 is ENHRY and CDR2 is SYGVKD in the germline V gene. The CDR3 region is CAISGLGQGPETQYF. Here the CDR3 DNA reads TGTGCCATCAGTGGGTTAGGACAGGGCCCGGAGACCCAGTACTTC.

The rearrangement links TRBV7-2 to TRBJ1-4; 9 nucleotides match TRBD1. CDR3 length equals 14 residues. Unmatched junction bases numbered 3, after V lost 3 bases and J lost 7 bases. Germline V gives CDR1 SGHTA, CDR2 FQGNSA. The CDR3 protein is CASSLTGGPEKLFF. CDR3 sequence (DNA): TGTGCCAGCAGCTTGACAGGGGGGCCTGAAAAACTGTTTTTT.

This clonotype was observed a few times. The CDR3 spells CAISEGAGGGGEAFF. The CDR3 DNA reads TGTGCCATCAGTGAGGGGGCAGGGGGCGGCGGTGAAGCTTTCTTT. V is TRBV10-3 and J is TRBJ1-1; TRBD1 agrees at 8 bases. Germline V gene lookup returns CDR1 ENHRY and CDR2 SYGVKD. This CDR3 comprises 15 residues. With 2 bases clipped from V and 7 bases from J, the junction kept 9 bases outside the gene matches.

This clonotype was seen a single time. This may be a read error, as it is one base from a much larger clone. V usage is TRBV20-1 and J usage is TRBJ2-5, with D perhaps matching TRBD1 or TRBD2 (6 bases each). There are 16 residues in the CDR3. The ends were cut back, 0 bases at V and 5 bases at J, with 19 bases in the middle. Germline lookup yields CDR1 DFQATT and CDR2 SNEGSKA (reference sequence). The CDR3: CSARDSLTRGAETQYF. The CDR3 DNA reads TGCAGTGCTAGAGATTCTTTGACTAGGGGGGCCGAGACCCAGTACTTC.

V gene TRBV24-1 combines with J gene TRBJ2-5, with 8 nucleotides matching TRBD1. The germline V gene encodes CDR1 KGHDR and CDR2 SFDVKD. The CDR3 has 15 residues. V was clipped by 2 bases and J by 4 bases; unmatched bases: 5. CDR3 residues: CATSDSGGAGETQYF. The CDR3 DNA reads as TGTGCCACCAGTGATTCAGGGGGCGCGGGAGAGACCCAGTACTTC.